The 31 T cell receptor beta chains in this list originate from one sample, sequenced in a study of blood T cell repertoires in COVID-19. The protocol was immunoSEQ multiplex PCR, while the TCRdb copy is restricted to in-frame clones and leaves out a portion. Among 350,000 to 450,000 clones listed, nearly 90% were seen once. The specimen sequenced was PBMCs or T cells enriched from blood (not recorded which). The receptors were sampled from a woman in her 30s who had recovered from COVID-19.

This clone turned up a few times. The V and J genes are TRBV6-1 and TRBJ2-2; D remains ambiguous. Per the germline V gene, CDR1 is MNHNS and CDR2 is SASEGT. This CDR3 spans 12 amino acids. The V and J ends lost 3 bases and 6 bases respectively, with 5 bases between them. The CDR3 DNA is TGTGCCAGCAGTGAGGGCTCCGGGGAGCTGTTTTTT. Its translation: CASSEGSGELFF.

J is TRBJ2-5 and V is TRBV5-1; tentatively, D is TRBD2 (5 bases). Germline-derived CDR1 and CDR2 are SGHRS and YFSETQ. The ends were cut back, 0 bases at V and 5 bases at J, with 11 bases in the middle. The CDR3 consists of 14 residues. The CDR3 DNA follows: TGCGCCAGCAGCTTGGACCGATCGGGGGAGACCCAGTACTTC. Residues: CASSLDRSGETQYF. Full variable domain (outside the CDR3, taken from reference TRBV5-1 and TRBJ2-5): KAGVTQTPRYLIKTRGQQVTLSCSPISGHRSVSWYQQTPGQGLQFLFEYFSETQRNKGNFPGRFSGRQFSNSRSEMNVSTLELGDSALYLCASSLDRSGETQYFGPGTRLLVL.

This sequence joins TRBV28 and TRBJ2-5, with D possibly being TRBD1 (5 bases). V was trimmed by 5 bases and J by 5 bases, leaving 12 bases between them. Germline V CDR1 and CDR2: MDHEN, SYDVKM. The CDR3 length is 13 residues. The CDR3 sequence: CASSPGMVETQYF. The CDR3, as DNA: TGTGCCAGCAGTCCAGGGATGGTTGAGACCCAGTACTTC.

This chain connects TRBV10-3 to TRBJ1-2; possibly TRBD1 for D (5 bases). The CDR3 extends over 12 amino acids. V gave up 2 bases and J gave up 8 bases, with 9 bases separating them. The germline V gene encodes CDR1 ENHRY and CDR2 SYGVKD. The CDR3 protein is CAISENRGGYTF. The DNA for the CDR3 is TGTGCCATCAGTGAGAATAGGGGCGGCTACACCTTC.

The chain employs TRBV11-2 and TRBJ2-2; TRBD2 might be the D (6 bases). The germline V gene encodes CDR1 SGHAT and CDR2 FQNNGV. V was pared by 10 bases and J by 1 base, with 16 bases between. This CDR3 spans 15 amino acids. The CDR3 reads CATINGSWNTGELFF. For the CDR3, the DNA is TGTGCCACCATAAACGGGAGTTGGAACACCGGGGAGCTGTTTTTT.

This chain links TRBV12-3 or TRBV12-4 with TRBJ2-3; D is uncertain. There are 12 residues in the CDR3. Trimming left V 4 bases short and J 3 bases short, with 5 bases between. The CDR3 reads CASSSTTDTQYF. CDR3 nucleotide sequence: TGTGCCAGCAGTTCGACAACAGATACGCAGTATTTT.

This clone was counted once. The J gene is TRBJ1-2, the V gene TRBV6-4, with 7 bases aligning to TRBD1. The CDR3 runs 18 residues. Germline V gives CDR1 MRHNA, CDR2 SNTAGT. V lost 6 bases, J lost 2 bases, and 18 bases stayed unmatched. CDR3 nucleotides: TGTGCCAGCAGCGAAACCGCCGAGGGACAGCGAAACAACTATGGCTACACCTTC. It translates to CASSETAEGQRNNYGYTF.

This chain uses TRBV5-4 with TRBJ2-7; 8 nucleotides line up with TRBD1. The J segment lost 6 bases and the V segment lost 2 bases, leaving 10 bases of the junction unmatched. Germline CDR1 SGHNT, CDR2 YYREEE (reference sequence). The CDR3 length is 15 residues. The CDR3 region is CASSFGGQVFPEQYF. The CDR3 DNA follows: TGTGCCAGCAGCTTCGGGGGACAGGTTTTCCCCGAGCAGTACTTC.

In nucleotides, the CDR3 is TGTGCCAGTAGTATACAGGGGGCACTCTATGGCTACACCTTC. Amino acid sequence: CASSIQGALYGYTF. This rearrangement joins TRBV19 to TRBJ1-2; the match to TRBD1 covers 8 bases. Germline CDR1 and CDR2: LNHDA and SQIVND (reference sequence). The V segment lost 2 bases and the J segment 4 bases; nucleotides outside the gene matches: 3. The CDR3 is 14 amino acids. Supplemented by reference TRBV19 and TRBJ1-2, the full variable domain reads DGGITQSPKYLFRKEGQNVTLSCEQNLNHDAMYWYRQDPGQGLRLIYYSQIVNDFQKGDIAEGYSVSREKKESFPLTVTSAQKNPTAFYLCASSIQGALYGYTFGSGTRLTVV.

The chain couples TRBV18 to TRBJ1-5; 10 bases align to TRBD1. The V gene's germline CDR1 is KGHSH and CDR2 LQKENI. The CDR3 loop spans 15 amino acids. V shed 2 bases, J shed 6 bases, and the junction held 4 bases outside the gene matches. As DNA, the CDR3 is TGTGCCAGCTCACCAAGACAGGGGGCGAGTCAGCCCCAGCATTTT. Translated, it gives CASSPRQGASQPQHF.

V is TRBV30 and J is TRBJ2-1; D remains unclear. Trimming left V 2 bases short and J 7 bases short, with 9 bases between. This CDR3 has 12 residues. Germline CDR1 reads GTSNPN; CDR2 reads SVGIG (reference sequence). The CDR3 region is CAWSFAENEQFF. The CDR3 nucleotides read TGTGCCTGGAGTTTCGCAGAAAATGAGCAGTTCTTC.

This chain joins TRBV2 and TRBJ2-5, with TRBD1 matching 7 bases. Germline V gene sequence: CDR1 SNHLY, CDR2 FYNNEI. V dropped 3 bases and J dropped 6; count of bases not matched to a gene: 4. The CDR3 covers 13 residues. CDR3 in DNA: TGTGCCAGCAGTGACGGCAGGGGGAAGACCCAGTACTTC. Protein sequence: CASSDGRGKTQYF.

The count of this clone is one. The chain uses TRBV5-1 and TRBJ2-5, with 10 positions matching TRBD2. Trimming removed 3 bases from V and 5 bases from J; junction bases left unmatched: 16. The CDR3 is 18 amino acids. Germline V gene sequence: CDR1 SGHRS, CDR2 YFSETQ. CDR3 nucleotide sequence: TGCGCCAGCAGCTCCCTTAGCGGGAGGATCTCTGTCGGCGAGACCCAGTACTTC. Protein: CASSSLSGRISVGETQYF.

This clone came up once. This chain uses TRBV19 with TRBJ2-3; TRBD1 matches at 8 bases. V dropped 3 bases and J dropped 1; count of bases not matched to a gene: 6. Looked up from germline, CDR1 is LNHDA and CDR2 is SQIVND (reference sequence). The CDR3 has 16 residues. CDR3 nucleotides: TGTGCCAGTAGTATTAGACAGGGGTTCGGCACAGATACGCAGTATTTT. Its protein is CASSIRQGFGTDTQYF.

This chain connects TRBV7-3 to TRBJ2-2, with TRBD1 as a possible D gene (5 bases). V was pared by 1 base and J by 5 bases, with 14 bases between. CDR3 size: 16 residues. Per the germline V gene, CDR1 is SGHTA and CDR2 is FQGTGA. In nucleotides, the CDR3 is TGTGCCAGCAGCTTAAATAAGGCAGGGATAACCGGGGAGCTGTTTTTT. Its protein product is CASSLNKAGITGELFF. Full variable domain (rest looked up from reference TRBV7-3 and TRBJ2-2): GAGVSQTPSNKVTEKGKYVELRCDPISGHTALYWYRQSLGQGPEFLIYFQGTGAADDSGLPNDRFFAVRPEGSVSTLKIQRTERGDSAVYLCASSLNKAGITGELFFGEGSRLTVL.

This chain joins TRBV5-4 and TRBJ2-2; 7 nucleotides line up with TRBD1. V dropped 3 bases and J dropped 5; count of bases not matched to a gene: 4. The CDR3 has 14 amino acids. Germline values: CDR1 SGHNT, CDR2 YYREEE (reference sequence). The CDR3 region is CASSSPQGTGELFF. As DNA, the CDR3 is TGTGCCAGCAGCTCACCACAGGGGACCGGGGAGCTGTTTTTT. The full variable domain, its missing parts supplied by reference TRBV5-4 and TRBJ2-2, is ETGVTQSPTHLIKTRGQQVTLRCSSQSGHNTVSWYQQALGQGPQFIFQYYREEENGRGNFPPRFSGLQFPNYSSELNVNALELDDSALYLCASSSPQGTGELFFGEGSRLTVL.

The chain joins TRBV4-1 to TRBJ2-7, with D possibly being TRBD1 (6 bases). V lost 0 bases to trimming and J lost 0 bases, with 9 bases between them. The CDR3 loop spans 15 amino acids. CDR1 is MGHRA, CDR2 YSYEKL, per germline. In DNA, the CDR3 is TGCGCCAGCAGCCAAGAACCGACAGGCTCCTACGAGCAGTACTTC. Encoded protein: CASSQEPTGSYEQYF.

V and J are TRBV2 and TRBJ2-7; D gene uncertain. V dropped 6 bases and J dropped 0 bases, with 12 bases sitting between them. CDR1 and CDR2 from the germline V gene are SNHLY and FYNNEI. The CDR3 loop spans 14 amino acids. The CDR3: CASSQEANSYEQYF. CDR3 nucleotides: TGTGCCAGCAGCCAAGAGGCTAACTCCTACGAGCAGTACTTC.

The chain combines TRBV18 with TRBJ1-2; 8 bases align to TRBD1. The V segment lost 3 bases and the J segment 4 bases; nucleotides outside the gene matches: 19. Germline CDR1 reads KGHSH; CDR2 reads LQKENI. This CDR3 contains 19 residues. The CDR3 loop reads CASSPTAGRGDRLPYGYTF. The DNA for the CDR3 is TGTGCCAGCTCACCGACCGCCGGAAGAGGGGACAGGCTCCCCTATGGCTACACCTTC.

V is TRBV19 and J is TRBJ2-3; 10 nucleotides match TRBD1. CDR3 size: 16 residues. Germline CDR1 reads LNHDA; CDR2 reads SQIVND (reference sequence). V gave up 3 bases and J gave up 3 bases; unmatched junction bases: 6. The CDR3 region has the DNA TGTGCCAGTAGTATTCCGGACAGGGGGAAAACAGATACGCAGTATTTT. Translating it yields CASSIPDRGKTDTQYF.

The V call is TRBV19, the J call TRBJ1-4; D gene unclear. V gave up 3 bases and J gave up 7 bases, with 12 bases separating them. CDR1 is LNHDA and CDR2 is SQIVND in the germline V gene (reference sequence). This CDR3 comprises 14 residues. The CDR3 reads CASSIILRGEKLFF. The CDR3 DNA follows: TGTGCCAGTAGTATCATACTACGCGGTGAAAAACTGTTTTTT.

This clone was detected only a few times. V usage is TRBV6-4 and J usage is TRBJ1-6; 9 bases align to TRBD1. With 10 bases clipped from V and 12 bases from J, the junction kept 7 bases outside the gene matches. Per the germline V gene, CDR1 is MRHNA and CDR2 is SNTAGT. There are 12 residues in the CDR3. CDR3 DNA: TGTGCCACCGGGACAGGGTCTTTACCCCTCCACTTT. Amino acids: CATGTGSLPLHF.

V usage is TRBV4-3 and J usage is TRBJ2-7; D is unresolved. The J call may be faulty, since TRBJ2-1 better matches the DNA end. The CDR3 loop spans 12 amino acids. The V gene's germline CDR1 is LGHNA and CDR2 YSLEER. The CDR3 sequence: CASSQGIQEQFF. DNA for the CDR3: TGCGCCAGCAGCCAAGGCATACAGGAGCAGTTCTTC.

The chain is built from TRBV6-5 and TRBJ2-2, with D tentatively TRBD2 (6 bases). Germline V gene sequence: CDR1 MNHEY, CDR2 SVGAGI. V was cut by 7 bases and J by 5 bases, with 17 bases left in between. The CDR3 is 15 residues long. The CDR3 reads CASNHGTPSTGELFF. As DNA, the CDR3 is TGTGCCAGCAACCACGGGACTCCGAGTACCGGGGAGCTGTTTTTT.

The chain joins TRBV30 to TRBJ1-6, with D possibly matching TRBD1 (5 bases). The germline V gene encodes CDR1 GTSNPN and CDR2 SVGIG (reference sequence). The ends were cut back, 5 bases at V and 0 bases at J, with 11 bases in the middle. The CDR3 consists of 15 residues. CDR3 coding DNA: TGTGCCTGGGGTACAGACAGCTCCTATAATTCACCCCTCCACTTT. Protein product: CAWGTDSSYNSPLHF.

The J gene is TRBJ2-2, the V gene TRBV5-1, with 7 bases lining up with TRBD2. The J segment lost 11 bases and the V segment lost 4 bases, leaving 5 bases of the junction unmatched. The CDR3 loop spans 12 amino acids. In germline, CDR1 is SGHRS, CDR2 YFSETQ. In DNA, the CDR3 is TGCGCCAGCAGCCTACTAGCGAACGAGCTGTTTTTT. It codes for CASSLLANELFF.

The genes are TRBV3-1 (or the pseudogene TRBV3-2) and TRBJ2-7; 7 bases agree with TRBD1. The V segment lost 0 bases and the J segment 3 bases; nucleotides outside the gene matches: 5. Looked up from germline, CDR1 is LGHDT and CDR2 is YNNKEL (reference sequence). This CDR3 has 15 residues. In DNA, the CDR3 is TGTGCCAGCAGCCAAGAAGGGGGCGTAATCTACGAGCAGTACTTC. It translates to CASSQEGGVIYEQYF.

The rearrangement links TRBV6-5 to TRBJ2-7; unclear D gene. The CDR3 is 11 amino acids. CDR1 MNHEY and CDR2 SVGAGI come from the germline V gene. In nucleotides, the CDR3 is TGTGCTGCTGGAGTATCCTACGAGCAGTACTTC. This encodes CAAGVSYEQYF.

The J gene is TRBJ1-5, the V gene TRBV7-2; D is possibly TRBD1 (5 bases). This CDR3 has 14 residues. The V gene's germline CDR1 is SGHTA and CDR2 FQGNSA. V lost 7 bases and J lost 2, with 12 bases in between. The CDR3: CASMDRRGNQPQHF. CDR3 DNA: TGTGCCAGCATGGACCGCAGGGGCAATCAGCCCCAGCATTTT.

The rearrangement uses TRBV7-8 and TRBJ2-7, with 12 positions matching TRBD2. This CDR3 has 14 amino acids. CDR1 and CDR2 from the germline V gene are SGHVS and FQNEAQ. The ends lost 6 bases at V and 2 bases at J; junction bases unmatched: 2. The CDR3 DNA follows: TGTGCCAGCAGAACTAGCGGGGGGCCCTACGAGCAGTACTTC. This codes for CASRTSGGPYEQYF.

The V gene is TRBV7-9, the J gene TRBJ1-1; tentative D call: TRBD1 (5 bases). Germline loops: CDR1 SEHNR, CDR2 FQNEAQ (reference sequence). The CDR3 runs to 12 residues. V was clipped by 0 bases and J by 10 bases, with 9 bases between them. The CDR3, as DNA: TGTGCCAGCAGCTTAGCGCAGGGCTTAGCTTTCTTT. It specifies CASSLAQGLAFF.